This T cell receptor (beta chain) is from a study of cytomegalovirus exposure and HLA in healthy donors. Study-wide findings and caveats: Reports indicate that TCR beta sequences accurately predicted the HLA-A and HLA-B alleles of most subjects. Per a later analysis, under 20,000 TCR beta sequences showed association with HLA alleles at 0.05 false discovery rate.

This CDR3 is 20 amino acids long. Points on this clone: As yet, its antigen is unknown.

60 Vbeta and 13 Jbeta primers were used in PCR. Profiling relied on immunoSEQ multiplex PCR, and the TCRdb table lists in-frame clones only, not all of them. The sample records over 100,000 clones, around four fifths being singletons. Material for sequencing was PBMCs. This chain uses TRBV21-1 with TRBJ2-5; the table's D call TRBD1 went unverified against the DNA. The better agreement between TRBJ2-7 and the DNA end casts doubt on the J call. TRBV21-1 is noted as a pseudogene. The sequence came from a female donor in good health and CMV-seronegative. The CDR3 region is CASSSYRLWTGGGVNYEQYF. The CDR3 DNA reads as TGTGCCAGCAGCTCCTACCGGCTTTGGACAGGAGGGGGAGTAAACTACGAGCAGTACTTC.